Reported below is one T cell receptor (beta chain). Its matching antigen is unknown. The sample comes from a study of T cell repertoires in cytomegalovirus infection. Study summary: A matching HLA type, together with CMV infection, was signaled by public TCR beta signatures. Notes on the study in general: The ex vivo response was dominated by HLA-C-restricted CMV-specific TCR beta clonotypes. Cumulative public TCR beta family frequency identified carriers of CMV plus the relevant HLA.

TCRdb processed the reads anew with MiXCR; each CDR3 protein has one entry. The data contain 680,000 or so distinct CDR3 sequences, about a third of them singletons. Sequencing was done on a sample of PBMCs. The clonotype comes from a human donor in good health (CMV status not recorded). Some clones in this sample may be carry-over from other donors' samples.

The CDR3 DNA sequence: TGTGCCAGCAGTTCGACGGGCCCCACAGGTGTACATGAGCAGTTCTTC. This codes for CASSSTGPTGVHEQFF. The chain employs TRBV6-6 and TRBJ2-1; tentatively, D is TRBD1 (5 bases). Per germline, CDR1 MNHNY and CDR2 SVGAGI (reference sequence). The germline V and J ends were trimmed by 4 bases and 8 bases, with 21 bases remaining between them. The CDR3 totals 16 residues.